This T cell receptor (beta chain) was recovered during a study of shared clonotypes between healthy human individuals. All donors qualified as healthy HIV-negative adults and had experienced no recent acute infections or vaccinations. The CDR3 length is 15 residues. The germline V gene encodes CDR1 SGHTA and CDR2 FQGTGA. Trimming took 2 bases from V and 3 from J, leaving 11 bases between them. The authors split each subset's genomic DNA evenly across several immunoSEQ plates. Generated by immunoSEQ multiplex PCR, the TCRdb table keeps only in-frame clones and is missing some. In the table there are 600,000 to 750,000 clones, 72% of which are singletons. This clone was recorded once. This sample includes further DNA sequences coding for the same CDR3.

The gene calls are TRBV7-3 and TRBJ2-1, with D maybe TRBD1 (6 bases). The origin of this receptor is a woman aged 25 to 39 in good health. The specimen sequenced was memory CD4+ T cells sorted from blood. The sample's subset: CD45RA-negative fraction. The CDR3 bases are TGTGCCAGCAGCTTAGGACAGCGCCTCTACAATGAGCAGTTCTTC. Translating it yields CASSLGQRLYNEQFF.